This T cell receptor (beta chain) is from a study of blood T cell repertoires in COVID-19. Study overall: Samples taken during acute and convalescent COVID-19 were collected in the United States, Italy and Spain. Sample material is recorded as cDNA or gDNA derived from T cells, B-cell-depleted T cells, or PBMCs.

CDR3 size: 13 residues. Germline CDR1 and CDR2: GTSNPN and SVGIG (reference sequence). Germline trimming cut 4 bases from V and 7 bases from J; bases unmatched to any gene: 6. In the original processing: Estimates of nucleated cell counts were drawn from the amplification of reference gene primers. Sequencing used immunoSEQ multiplex PCR; TCRdb keeps in-frame clones, though not all of them. D and trimming come from the DNA, and the V and J calls and clone size come from that table. The sample lists about 21,000 clones, roughly 86% occurring once. The gene calls are TRBV30 and TRBJ2-1, with 8 bases lining up with TRBD2. Sequences were obtained from peripheral blood. The TCR originated in a human donor in a cohort sampled during active COVID-19. The CDR3 protein is CAWNRGGSNEQFF. CDR3 DNA: TGTGCCTGGAATCGGGGGGGGAGTAATGAGCAGTTCTTC.